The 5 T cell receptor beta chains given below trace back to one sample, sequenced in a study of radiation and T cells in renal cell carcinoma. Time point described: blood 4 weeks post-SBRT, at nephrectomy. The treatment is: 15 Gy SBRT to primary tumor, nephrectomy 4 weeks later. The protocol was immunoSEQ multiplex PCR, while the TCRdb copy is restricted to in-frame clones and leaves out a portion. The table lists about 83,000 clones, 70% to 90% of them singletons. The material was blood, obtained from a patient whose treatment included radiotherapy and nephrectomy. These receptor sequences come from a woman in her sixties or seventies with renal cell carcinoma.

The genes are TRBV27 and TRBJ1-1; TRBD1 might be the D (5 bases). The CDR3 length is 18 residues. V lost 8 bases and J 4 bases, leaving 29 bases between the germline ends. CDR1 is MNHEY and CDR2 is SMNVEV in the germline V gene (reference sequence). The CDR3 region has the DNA TGTGCCAGCCGCCGCGCCCCAGGCGAACCCAGCGGGGCCACTGAAGCTTTCTTT. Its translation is CASRRAPGEPSGATEAFF.

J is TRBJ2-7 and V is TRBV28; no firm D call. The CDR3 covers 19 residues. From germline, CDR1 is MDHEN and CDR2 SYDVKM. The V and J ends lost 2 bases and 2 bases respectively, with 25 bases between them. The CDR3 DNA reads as TGTGCCAGCAGTTTAGGGTCTAGGCGCATAAAGACGCGCGCCTACGAGCAGTACTTC. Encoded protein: CASSLGSRRIKTRAYEQYF. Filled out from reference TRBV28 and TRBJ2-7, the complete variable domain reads DVKVTQSSRYLVKRTGEKVFLECVQDMDHENMFWYRQDPGLGLRLIYFSYDVKMKEKGDIPEGYSVSREKKERFSLILESASTNQTSMYLCASSLGSRRIKTRAYEQYFGPGTRLTVT.

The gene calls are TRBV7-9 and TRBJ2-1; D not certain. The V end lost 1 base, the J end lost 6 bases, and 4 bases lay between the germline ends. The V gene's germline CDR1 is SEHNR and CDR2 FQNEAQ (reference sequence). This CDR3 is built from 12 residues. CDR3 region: CASSLEGNEQFF. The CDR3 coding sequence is TGTGCCAGCAGCTTAGAAGGCAATGAGCAGTTCTTC. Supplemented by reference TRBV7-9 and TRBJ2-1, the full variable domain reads DTGVSQNPRHKITKRGQNVTFRCDPISEHNRLYWYRQTLGQGPEFLTYFQNEAQLEKSRLLSDRFSAERPKGSFSTLEIQRTEQGDSAMYLCASSLEGNEQFFGPGTRLTVL.

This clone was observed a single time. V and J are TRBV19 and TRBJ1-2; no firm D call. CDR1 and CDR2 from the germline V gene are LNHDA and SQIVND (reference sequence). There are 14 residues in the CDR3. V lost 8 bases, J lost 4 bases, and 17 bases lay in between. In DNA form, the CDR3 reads TGTGCCAGTCGTCCCCCAATTCGGGGCTATGGCTACACCTTC. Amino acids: CASRPPIRGYGYTF.

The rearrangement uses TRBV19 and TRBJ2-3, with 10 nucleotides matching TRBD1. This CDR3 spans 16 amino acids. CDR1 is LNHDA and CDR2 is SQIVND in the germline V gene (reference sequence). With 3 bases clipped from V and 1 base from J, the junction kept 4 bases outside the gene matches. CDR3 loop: CASSIYGTGGTDTQYF. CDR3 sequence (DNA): TGTGCCAGTAGTATCTACGGGACAGGGGGCACAGATACGCAGTATTTT. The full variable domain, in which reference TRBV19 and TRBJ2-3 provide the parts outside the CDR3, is DGGITQSPKYLFRKEGQNVTLSCEQNLNHDAMYWYRQDPGQGLRLIYYSQIVNDFQKGDIAEGYSVSREKKESFPLTVTSAQKNPTAFYLCASSIYGTGGTDTQYFGPGTRLTVL.